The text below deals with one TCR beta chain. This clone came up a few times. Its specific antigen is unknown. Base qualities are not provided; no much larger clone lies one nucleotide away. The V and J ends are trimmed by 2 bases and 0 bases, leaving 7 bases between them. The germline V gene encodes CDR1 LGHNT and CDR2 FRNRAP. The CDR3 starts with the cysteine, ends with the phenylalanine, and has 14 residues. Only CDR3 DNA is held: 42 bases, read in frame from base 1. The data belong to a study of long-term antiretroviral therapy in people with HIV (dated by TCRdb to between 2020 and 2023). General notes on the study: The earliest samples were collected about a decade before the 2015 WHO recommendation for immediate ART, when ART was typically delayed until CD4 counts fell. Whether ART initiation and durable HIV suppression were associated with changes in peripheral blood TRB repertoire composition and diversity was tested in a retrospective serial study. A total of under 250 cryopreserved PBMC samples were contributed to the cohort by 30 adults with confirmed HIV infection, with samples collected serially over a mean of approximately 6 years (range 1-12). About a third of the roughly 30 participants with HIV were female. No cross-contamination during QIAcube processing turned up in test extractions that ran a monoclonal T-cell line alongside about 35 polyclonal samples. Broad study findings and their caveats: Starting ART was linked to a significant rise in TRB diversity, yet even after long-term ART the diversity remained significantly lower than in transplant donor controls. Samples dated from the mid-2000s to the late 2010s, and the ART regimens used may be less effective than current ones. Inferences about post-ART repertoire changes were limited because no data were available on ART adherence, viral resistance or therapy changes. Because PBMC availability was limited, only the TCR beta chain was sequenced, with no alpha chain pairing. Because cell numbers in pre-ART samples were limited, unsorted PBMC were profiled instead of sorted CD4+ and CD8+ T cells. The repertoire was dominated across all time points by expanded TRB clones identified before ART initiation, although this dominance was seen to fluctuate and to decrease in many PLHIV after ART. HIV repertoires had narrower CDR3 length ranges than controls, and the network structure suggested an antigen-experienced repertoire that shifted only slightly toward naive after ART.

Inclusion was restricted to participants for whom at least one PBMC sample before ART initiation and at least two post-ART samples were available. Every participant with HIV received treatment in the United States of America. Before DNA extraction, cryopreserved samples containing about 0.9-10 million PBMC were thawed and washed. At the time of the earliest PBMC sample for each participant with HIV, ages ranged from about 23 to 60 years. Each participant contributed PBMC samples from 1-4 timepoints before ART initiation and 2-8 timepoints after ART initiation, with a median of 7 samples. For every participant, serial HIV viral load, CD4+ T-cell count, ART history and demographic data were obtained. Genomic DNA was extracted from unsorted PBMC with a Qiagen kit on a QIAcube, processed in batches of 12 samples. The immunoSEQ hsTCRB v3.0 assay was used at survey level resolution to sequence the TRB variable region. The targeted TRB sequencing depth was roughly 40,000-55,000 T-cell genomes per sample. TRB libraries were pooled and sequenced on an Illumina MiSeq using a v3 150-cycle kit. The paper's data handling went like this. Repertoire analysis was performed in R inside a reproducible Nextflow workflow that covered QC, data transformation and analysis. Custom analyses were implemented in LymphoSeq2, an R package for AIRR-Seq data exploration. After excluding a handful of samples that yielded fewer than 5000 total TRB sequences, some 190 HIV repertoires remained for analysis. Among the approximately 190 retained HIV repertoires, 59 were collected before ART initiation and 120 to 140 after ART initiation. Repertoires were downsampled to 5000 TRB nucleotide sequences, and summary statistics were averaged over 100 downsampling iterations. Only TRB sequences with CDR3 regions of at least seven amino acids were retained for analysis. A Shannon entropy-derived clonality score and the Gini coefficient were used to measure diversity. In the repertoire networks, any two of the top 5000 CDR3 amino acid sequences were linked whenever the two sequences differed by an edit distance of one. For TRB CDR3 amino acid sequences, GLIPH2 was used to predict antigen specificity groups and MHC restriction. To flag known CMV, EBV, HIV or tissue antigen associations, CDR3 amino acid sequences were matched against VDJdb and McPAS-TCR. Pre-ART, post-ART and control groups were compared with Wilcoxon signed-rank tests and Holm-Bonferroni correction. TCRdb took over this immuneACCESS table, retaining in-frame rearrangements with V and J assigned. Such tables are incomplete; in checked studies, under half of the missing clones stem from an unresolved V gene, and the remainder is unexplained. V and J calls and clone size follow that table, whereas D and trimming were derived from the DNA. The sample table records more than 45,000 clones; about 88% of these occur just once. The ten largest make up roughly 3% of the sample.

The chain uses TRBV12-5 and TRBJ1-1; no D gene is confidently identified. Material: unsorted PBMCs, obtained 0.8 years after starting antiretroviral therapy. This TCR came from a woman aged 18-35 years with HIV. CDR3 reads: CASGLKAVNTEAFF. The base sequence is TGTGCTAGTGGTTTGAAGGCCGTGAACACTGAAGCTTTCTTT.